This T cell receptor (beta chain) was sequenced for a study of T cells in Graves' hyperthyroidism and ophthalmopathy. Study observations and caveats: Ophthalmopathy was told apart from stable hyperthyroidism by a 13 V-J model. The model's output predicted ophthalmopathy at a median of roughly 6.9 months prior to onset.

With 3 bases removed from V and 4 bases from J, the gap between germline ends came to 14 bases. The CDR3 covers 15 residues. The V gene's germline CDR1 is LNHDA and CDR2 SQIVND (reference sequence). TCR beta CDR3 regions were amplified from RNA. First-round RT-PCR of the TCR CDR3 relied on the HTBI primer set. TCRdb reprocessed the multiplex PCR reads with MiXCR, giving one entry per CDR3 protein. This sample has nearly 750,000 distinct CDR3 sequences, with about 35% found just once. Of note for this clonotype: Its antigen is undetermined.

V is TRBV19 and J is TRBJ2-3, with D possibly being TRBD2 (6 bases). The sequenced material came from blood. The source of this sequence is a woman aged 40 to 55 with Graves' hyperthyroidism. CDR3 region: CASSMAAGRPDTQYF. For the CDR3, the DNA is TGTGCCAGTAGTATGGCGGCAGGGAGGCCAGATACGCAGTATTTT.